This T cell receptor (beta chain) is drawn from a study of blood T cell repertoires in COVID-19. The protocol was immunoSEQ multiplex PCR, while the TCRdb copy is restricted to in-frame clones and leaves out a portion. The sample has some 200,000 clones, around 85% seen once. This clone was seen a few times. Germline V gives CDR1 KGHSH, CDR2 LQKENI. V lost 3 bases and J lost 5, with 19 bases in between. The CDR3 runs to 16 residues. The chain uses TRBV18 and TRBJ1-1; no clear D gene. The receptor comes from a woman older than 75 with acute or convalescent COVID-19. Specimen: peripheral blood. CDR3 bases: TGTGCCAGCTCACCTACAACAATTCCGGTGCGGACTGAAGCTTTCTTT. As protein: CASSPTTIPVRTEAFF.